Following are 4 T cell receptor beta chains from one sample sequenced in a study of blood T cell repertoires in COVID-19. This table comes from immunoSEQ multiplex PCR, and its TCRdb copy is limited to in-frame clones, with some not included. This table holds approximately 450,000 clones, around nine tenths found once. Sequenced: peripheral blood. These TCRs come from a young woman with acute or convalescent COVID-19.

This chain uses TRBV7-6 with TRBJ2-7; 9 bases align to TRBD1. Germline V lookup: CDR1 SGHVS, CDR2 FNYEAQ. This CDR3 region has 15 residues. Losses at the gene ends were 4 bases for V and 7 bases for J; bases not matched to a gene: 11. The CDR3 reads CASSSQPGQGREQYF. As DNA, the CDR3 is TGTGCCAGCAGCTCACAACCGGGACAGGGCCGGGAGCAGTACTTC.

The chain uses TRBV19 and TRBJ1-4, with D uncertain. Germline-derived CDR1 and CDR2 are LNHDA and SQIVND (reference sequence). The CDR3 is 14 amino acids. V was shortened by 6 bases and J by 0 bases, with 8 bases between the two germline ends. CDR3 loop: CASRMAATNEKLFF. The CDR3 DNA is TGTGCCAGTAGGATGGCAGCAACTAATGAAAAACTGTTTTTT.

CDR3 coding DNA: TGTGCCAGCAGCCTTCAGGCACTAGCGGGCACAGATACGCAGTATTTT. This encodes CASSLQALAGTDTQYF. The J gene is TRBJ2-3, the V gene TRBV4-2, with 8 nucleotides matching TRBD2. J gave up 1 base and V 4 bases, and 7 bases lay outside the gene matches. The CDR3 is made up of 16 amino acids. Germline CDR1 reads LGHNA; CDR2 reads YNFKEQ.

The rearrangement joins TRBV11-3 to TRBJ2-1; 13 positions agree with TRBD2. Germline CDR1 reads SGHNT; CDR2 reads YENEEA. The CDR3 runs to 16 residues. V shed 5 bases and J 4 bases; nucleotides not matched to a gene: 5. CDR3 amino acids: CASSARLAGGYNEQFF. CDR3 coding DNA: TGTGCCAGCAGCGCCCGACTAGCGGGGGGATACAATGAGCAGTTCTTC.